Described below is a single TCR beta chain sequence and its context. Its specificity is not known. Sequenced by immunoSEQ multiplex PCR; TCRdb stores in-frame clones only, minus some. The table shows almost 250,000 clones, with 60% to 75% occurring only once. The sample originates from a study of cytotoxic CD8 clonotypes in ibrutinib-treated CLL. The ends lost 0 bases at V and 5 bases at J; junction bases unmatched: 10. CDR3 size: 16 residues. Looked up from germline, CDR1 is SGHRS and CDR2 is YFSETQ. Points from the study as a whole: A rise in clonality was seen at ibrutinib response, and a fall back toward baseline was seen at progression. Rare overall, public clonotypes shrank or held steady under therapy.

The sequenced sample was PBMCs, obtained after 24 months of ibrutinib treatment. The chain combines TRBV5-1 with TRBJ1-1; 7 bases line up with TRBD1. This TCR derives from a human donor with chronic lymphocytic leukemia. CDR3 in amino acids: CASSLDTGAVRTEAFF. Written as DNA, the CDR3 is TGCGCCAGCAGCTTGGACACAGGGGCGGTTAGAACTGAAGCTTTCTTT.